This note documents a single T cell receptor (beta chain) sequence. Here immunoSEQ multiplex PCR was the method, and the copy in TCRdb shows in-frame clones only, minus some. The sample has under 95,000 clones, about 86% seen once. This record comes from a study of T cell responses to AZD1222 COVID-19 vaccine. The CDR3 spans 15 residues. J gave up 3 bases and V 9 bases, and 12 bases lay outside the gene matches. Germline CDR1 reads MNHEY; CDR2 reads SMNVEV (reference sequence). This chain uses TRBV27 with TRBJ1-1; 8 nucleotides align to TRBD1. The sequence was collected from an adult in good health. Sequences were derived from peripheral blood, sampled on day 0 of AZD1222 vaccination. CDR3 protein: CASSRNRGVDTEAFF. CDR3 DNA: TGTGCCAGTTCGAGAAACAGGGGGGTGGACACTGAAGCTTTCTTT.